This TCR beta chain was identified during a study of blood T cells in healthy people across ages. Sample-barcoded 5' priming and a J-beta primer mix drove a second PCR of 7 to 11 cycles. In TCRdb, the 5' RACE reads were re-called with MiXCR into one record per CDR3 protein. Of 450,000 to 700,000 distinct CDR3 sequences listed, 25% to 30% are singletons. The material sequenced was blood. The origin of this receptor is a woman aged 70-85 years in good health.

CDR3 DNA sequence: TGCGCCAGCAGCCAAGAACTGGGAACTAGCACAGATACGCAGTATTTT. Amino acids: CASSQELGTSTDTQYF. The chain carries TRBV4-3 and TRBJ2-3; no definite D call. Germline assignment: CDR1 LGHNA and CDR2 YSLEER. Trimming cost V 0 bases and J 0 bases, with 10 bases left between them. The CDR3 totals 16 residues.